This paragraph covers one TCR beta chain sequence. Its antigen is undetermined. TCRdb passed the 5' RACE reads through MiXCR, listing each CDR3 protein once. The sample yields tens of thousands of distinct CDR3 sequences, roughly 7% seen once. The data belong to a study of T-cell memory formation after mild COVID-19. Study as a whole: Clusters of TCRs were largely donor specific.

Study-level results: Among CD4+ contracting clones, most were CM and EM, and CD8+ ones EMRA.

V shed 9 bases and J shed 2 bases, with 21 bases lying between them. CDR1 is LNHDA, CDR2 SQIVND, per germline (reference sequence). CDR3 length equals 16 residues. The receptor comes from an adult who had mild COVID-19 (a few samples of this study predate the infection). Cell type and time point are not known. The chain recombines TRBV19 with TRBJ2-3; possibly TRBD2 for D (5 bases). The sequenced sample was PBMCs or a T cell subset sorted from them (not recorded which). CDR3 sequence reads: CASSSLREYPTDTQYF. DNA of the CDR3: TGTGCCAGCAGTTCGTTGAGGGAGTACCCCACAGATACGCAGTATTTT.